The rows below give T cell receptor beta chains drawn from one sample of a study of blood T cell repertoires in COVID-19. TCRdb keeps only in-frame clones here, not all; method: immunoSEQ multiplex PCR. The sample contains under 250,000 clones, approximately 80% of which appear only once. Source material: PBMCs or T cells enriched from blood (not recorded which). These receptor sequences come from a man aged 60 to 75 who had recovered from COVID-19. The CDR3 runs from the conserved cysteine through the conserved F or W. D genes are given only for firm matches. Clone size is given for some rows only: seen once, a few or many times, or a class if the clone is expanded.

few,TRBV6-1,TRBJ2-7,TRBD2,CASSEATSGGYEQYF,TGTGCCAGCAGTGAAGCGACTAGCGGGGGGTACGAGCAGTACTTC
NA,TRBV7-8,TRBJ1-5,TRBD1,CASSLFPPDRASNQPQHF,TGTGCCAGCAGCTTATTCCCCCCGGACAGGGCAAGCAATCAGCCCCAGCATTTT
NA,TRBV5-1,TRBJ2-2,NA,CASSNRFATGELFF,TGCGCCAGCAGCAACAGGTTCGCCACCGGGGAGCTGTTTTTT
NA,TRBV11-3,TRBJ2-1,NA,CASSLFERSEQFF,TGTGCCAGCAGCTTATTTGAAAGGAGTGAGCAGTTCTTC
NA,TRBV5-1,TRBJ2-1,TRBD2,CASSTMTSGGNEQFF,TGCGCCAGCAGCACCATGACTAGCGGGGGGAATGAGCAGTTCTTC
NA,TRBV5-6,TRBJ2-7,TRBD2,CASSLVTAGGQYEQYF,TGTGCCAGCAGCTTGGTGACGGCGGGGGGACAATACGAGCAGTACTTC
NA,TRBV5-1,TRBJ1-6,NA,CASSFRPNSPLHF,TGCGCCAGCAGCTTCCGTCCTAATTCACCCCTCCACTTT
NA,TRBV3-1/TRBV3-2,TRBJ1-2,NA,CASSQDDRYGYTF,TGTGCCAGCAGCCAAGATGACAGATATGGCTACACCTTC
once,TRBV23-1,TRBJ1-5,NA,CASSQNIYNQPQHF,TGCGCCAGCAGTCAAAACATATACAATCAGCCCCAGCATTTT
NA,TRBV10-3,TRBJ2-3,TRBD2,CAVQTAGGRGSTDTQYF,TGTGCCGTCCAAACGGCGGGGGGACGGGGGAGCACAGATACGCAGTATTTT
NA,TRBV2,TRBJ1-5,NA,CASSEDGAGNQPQHF,TGTGCCAGCAGTGAAGATGGGGCAGGCAATCAGCCCCAGCATTTT
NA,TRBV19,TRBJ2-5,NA,CASSLGMATGLIGETQYF,TGTGCCAGTAGTCTCGGGATGGCAACAGGGCTGATAGGGGAGACCCAGTACTTC
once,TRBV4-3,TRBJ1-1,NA,CASSQAIGGYTEAFF,TGCGCCAGCAGCCAAGCGATAGGAGGGTACACTGAAGCTTTCTTT
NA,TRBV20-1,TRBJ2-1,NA,CSAFTGNEQFF,TGCAGTGCCTTCACTGGCAATGAGCAGTTCTTC
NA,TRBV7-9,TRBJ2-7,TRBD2,CASSLASGGGAYEQYF,TGTGCCAGCAGCTTAGCGTCGGGCGGGGGGGCCTACGAGCAGTACTTC
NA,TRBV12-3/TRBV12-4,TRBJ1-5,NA,CASSKGHPSPQHF,TGTGCCAGCAGCAAGGGACACCCCTCGCCCCAGCATTTT
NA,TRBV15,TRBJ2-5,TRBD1,CATSGGQEQETQYF,TGTGCCACCAGCGGAGGACAGGAGCAAGAGACCCAGTACTTC
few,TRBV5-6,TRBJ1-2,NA,CASSLAGERSGYTF,TGTGCCAGCAGCTTGGCAGGGGAGCGTTCTGGCTACACCTTC
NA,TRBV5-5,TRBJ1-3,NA,CASSLSEPGNTIYF,TGTGCCAGCAGCTTGAGTGAGCCTGGAAACACCATATATTTT
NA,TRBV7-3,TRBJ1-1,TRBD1,CASSLRPSQGVGTEAFF,TGTGCCAGCAGCTTAAGACCCTCACAGGGGGTGGGCACTGAAGCTTTCTTT
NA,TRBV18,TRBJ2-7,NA,CASSPPPGDVYEQYF,TGTGCCAGCTCACCCCCTCCAGGGGACGTGTACGAGCAGTACTTC
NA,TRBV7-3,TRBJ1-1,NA,CASSEQGITEAFF,TGTGCCAGCAGCGAACAGGGTATTACTGAAGCTTTCTTT
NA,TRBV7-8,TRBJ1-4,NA,CASSLDVPGNEKLFF,TGTGCCAGCAGCTTAGACGTCCCGGGTAATGAAAAACTGTTTTTT
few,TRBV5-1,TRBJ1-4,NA,CASSLGGATNEKLFF,TGCGCCAGCAGCTTGGGCGGGGCAACTAATGAAAAACTGTTTTTT
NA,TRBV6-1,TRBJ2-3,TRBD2,CASSGPTSLSTDTQYF,TGTGCCAGCAGTGGACCGACTAGCCTTAGCACAGATACGCAGTATTTT
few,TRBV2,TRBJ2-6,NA,CASSEYPAGANVLTF,TGTGCCAGCAGTGAATATCCCGCTGGGGCCAACGTCCTGACTTTC
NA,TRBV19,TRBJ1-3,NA,CASSIAGAQGNTIYF,TGTGCCAGTAGTATCGCAGGGGCTCAAGGAAACACCATATATTTT
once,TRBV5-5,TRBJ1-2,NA,CASSSVTNYGYTF,TGTGCCAGCAGCTCAGTTACAAACTATGGCTACACCTTC
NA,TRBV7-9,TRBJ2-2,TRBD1,CASSLDDRGHVTGELFF,TGTGCCAGCAGCTTGGATGACAGGGGGCACGTCACCGGGGAGCTGTTTTTT
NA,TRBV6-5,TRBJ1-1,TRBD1,CASSTDRGLTEAFF,TGTGCCAGCAGTACGGACAGGGGTTTAACTGAAGCTTTCTTT
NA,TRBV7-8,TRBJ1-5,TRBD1,CASSLGDRVSQPQHF,TGTGCCAGCAGCTTAGGGGACAGGGTCAGTCAGCCCCAGCATTTT
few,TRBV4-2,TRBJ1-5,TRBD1,CASSQRTGSNQPQHF,TGTGCCAGCAGCCAGCGGACAGGAAGCAATCAGCCCCAGCATTTT
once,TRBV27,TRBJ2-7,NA,CASSPGGEQYF,TGTGCCAGCAGTCCCGGTGGCGAGCAGTACTTC
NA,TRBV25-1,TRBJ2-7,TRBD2,CASSERGGTSGAPQYF,TGTGCCAGCAGTGAGCGTGGCGGGACTAGCGGGGCCCCGCAGTACTTC
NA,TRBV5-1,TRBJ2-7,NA,CASSLGLRGSSYEQYF,TGCGCCAGCAGCTTGGGTCTCAGGGGTAGCTCCTACGAGCAGTACTTC
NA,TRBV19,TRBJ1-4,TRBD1,CASALDRGTNEKLFF,TGTGCCAGTGCACTGGACAGGGGAACTAATGAAAAACTGTTTTTT
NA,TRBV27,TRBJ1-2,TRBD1,CASWTGGWGYTF,TGTGCCAGTTGGACAGGGGGCTGGGGCTACACCTTC
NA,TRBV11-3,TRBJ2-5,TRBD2,CASSRGGPSETQYF,TGTGCCAGCAGCCGGGGAGGGCCTAGCGAGACCCAGTACTTC
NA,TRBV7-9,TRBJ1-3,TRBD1,CASSQSGTALSGNTIYF,TGTGCCAGCAGCCAATCCGGGACAGCACTCTCTGGAAACACCATATATTTT
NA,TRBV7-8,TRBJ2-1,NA,CASSLVGLSSYNEQFF,TGTGCCAGCAGCTTAGTCGGTTTGAGCTCCTACAATGAGCAGTTCTTC
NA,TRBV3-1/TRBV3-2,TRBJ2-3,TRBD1,CASSPFGTGFTDTQYF,TGTGCCAGCAGCCCCTTCGGGACAGGTTTCACAGATACGCAGTATTTT
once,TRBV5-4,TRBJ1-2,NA,CASSPGTDYGCVF,TGTGCCAGCAGCCCCGGGACTGACTATGGCTGCGTCTTC
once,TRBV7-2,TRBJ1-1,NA,CASSFSGRTEAFF,TGTGCCAGCAGCTTTTCTGGGAGGACTGAAGCTTTCTTT
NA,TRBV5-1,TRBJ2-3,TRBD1,CASSLIQGDSGSTQYF,TGCGCCAGCAGCTTGATCCAGGGGGATTCAGGAAGTACGCAGTATTTT
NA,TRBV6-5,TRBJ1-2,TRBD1,CASSPGTGASGYTF,TGTGCCAGCAGCCCCGGGACAGGGGCTTCTGGCTACACCTTC
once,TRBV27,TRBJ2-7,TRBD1,CASSKQGVSYEQYF,TGTGCCAGCAGTAAACAGGGGGTTTCCTACGAGCAGTACTTC
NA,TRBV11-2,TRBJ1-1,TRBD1,CASSPVTGGAFF,TGTGCCAGCAGCCCGGTTACAGGGGGGGCTTTCTTT
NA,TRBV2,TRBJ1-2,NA,CASKADRNSYGYTF,TGTGCCAGCAAGGCGGACAGAAATTCCTATGGCTACACCTTC
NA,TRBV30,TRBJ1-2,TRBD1,CAWSLLQGVAYGYTF,TGTGCCTGGAGTCTCCTCCAGGGGGTTGCCTATGGCTACACCTTC
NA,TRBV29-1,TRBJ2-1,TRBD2,CSVEGPTSGGGEQFF,TGCAGCGTTGAAGGCCCCACTAGCGGGGGTGGCGAGCAGTTCTTC
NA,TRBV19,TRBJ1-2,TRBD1,CASTPDRVGGYTF,TGTGCCAGTACCCCGGACAGGGTCGGAGGCTACACCTTC
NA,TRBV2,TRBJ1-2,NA,CASSHGEYGYTF,TGTGCCAGCAGCCACGGGGAATATGGCTACACCTTC
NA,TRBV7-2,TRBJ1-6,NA,CASSLDPGTPLHF,TGTGCCAGCAGCCTCGACCCGGGGACACCCCTCCACTTT
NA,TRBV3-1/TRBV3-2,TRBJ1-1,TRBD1,CASSPRTGEAFF,TGTGCCAGCAGCCCCCGGACAGGTGAAGCTTTCTTT
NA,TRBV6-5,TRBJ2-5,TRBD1,CASSLTGGKTQYF,TGTGCCAGCAGTCTAACAGGGGGGAAGACCCAGTACTTC
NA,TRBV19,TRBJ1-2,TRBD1,CASKLGQGVSGYTF,TGTGCCAGCAAATTGGGACAGGGAGTCTCTGGCTACACCTTC